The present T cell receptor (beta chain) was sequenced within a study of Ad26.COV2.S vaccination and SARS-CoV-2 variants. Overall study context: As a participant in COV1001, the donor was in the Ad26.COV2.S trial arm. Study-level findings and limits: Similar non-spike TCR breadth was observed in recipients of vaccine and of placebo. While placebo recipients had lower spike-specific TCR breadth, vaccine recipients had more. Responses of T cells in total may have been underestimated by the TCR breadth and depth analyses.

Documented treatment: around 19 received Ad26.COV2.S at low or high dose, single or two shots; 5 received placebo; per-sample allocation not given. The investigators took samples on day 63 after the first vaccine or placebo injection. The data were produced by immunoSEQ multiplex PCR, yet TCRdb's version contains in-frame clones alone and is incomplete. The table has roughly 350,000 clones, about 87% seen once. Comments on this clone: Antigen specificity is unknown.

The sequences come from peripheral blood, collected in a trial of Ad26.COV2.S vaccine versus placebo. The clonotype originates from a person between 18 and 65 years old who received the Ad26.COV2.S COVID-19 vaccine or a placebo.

The CDR3 sequence is CASSSEQGWNEQYF. The CDR3 DNA follows: TGTGCCAGCAGCTCGGAACAGGGTTGGAACGAGCAGTACTTC. The rearrangement links TRBV9 to TRBJ2-7; TRBD1 is a possible D gene (6 bases). The CDR3 spans 14 residues. The germline gives CDR1 SGDLS, CDR2 YYNGEE. Trimming removed 4 bases at V and 5 bases at J, with 16 bases between.